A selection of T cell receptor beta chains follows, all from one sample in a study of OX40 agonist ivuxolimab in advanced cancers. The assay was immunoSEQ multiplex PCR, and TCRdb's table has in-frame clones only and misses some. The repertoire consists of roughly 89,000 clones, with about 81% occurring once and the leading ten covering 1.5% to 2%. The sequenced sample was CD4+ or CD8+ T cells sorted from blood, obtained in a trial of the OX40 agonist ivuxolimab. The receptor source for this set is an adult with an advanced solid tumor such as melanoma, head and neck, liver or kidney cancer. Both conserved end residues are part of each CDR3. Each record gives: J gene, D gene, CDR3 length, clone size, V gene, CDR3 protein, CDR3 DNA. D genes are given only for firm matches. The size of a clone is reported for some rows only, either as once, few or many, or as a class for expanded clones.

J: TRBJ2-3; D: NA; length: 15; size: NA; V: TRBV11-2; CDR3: CASSLRASGTDTQYF; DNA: TGTGCCAGCAGCTTACGGGCTAGCGGCACAGATACGCAGTATTTT
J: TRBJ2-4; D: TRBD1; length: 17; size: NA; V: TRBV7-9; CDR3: CASSPRPGQGAGNIQYF; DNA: TGTGCCAGCAGCCCCCGTCCGGGACAGGGGGCAGGAAACATTCAGTACTTC
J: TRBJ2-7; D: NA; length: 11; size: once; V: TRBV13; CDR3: CASSRLHEQYF; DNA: TGTGCCAGCAGCCGACTTCACGAGCAGTACTTC
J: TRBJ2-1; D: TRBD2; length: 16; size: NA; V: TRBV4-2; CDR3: CASSQGAGGPFNEQFF; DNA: TGTGCCAGCAGCCAAGGAGCGGGGGGGCCTTTCAATGAGCAGTTCTTC
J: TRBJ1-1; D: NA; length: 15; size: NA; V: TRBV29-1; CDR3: CSVEENKLANTEAFF; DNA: TGCAGCGTTGAGGAAAACAAGCTGGCGAACACTGAAGCTTTCTTT
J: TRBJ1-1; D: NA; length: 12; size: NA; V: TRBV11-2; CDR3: CASIGGGTEAFF; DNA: TGTGCCAGCATTGGTGGGGGCACTGAAGCTTTCTTT
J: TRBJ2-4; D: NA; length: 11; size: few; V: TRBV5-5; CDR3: CASSVENIQYF; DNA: TGTGCCAGCAGCGTAGAAAACATTCAGTACTTC
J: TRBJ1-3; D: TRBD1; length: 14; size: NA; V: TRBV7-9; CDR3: CASSRDRSGNTIYF; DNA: TGTGCCAGCAGCCGGGACAGGTCTGGAAACACCATATATTTT
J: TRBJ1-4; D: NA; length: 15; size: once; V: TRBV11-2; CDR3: CASSLRGGVGEKLFF; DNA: TGTGCCAGCAGCCTTCGGGGAGGGGTGGGAGAAAAACTGTTTTTT
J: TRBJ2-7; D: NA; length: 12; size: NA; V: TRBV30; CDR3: CAWNYGWYEQYF; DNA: TGTGCCTGGAACTACGGGTGGTACGAGCAGTACTTC
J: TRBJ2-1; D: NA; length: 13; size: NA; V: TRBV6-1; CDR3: CASSEGLYNEQFF; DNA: TGTGCCAGCAGTGAAGGACTGTACAATGAGCAGTTCTTC
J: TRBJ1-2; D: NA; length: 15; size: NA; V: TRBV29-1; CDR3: CSVEDRKSGNYGYTF; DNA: TGCAGCGTTGAAGATCGGAAGAGTGGTAACTATGGCTACACCTTC
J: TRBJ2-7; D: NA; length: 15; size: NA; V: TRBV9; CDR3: CASTTGLDSSYEQYF; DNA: TGTGCCAGCACCACAGGGCTCGATAGCTCCTACGAGCAGTACTTC
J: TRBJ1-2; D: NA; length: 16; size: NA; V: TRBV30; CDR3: CAWSPPRHRAVYGYTF; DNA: TGTGCCTGGAGTCCCCCCAGGCACAGGGCGGTCTATGGCTACACCTTC
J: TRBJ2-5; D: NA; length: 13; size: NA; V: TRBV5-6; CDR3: CASSLGGFETQYF; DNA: TGTGCCAGCAGCTTGGGAGGGTTTGAGACCCAGTACTTC
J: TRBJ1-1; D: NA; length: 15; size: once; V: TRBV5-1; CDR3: CASSLAQGPNTEAFF; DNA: TGCGCCAGCAGCTTGGCCCAGGGGCCGAACACTGAAGCTTTCTTT
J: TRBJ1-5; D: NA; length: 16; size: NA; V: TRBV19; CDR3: CASSTPGRAGSQPQHF; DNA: TGTGCCAGTAGCACACCCGGACGGGCAGGGAGTCAGCCCCAGCATTTT
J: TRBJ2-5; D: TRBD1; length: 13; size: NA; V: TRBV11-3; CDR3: CASSLTGRETQYF; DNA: TGTGCCAGCAGTTTGACAGGGCGGGAGACCCAGTACTTC
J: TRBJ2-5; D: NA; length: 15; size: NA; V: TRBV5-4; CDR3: CASSLARSIQETQYF; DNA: TGTGCCAGCAGCTTGGCCCGCAGTATTCAAGAGACCCAGTACTTC
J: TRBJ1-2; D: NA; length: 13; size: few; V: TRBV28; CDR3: CASSFRAVHGYTF; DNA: TGTGCCAGCAGTTTTCGGGCGGTCCATGGCTACACCTTC
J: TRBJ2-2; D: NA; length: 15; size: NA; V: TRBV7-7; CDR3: CASSLVPGHTGELFF; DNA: TGTGCTAGCAGCTTAGTTCCAGGACACACCGGGGAGCTGTTTTTT
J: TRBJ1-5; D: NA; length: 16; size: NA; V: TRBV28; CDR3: CASSSTTTGYNQPQHF; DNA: TGTGCCAGCAGTTCCACAACGACAGGCTATAATCAGCCCCAGCATTTT
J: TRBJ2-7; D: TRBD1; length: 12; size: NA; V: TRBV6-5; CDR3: CASSRQGFEQYF; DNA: TGTGCCAGCAGTCGACAGGGTTTCGAGCAGTACTTC
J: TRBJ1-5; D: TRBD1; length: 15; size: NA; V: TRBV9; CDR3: CASSQQGAFNQPQHF; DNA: TGTGCCAGCAGCCAACAGGGGGCCTTCAATCAGCCCCAGCATTTT
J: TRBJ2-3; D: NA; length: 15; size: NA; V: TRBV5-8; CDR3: CASSQRGGLTDTQYF; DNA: TGTGCCAGCAGCCAGCGTGGGGGTCTCACAGATACGCAGTATTTT
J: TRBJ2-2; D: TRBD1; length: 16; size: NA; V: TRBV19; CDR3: CASSARTGGLGGELFF; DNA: TGTGCCAGTAGTGCTCGGACAGGGGGGCTTGGAGGGGAGCTGTTTTTT
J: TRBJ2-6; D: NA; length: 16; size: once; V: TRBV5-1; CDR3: CASSLAGSSGANVLTF; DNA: TGCGCCAGCAGCTTGGCAGGGAGCTCTGGGGCCAACGTCCTGACTTTC
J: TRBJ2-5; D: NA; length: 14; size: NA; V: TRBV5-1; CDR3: CASSLSSGSETQYF; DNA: TGCGCCAGCAGCTTGTCCTCGGGGTCGGAGACCCAGTACTTC
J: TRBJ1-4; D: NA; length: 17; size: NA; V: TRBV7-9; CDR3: CASSLEFGYSLNEKLFF; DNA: TGTGCCAGCAGCTTAGAATTCGGGTATTCGCTGAATGAAAAACTGTTTTTT
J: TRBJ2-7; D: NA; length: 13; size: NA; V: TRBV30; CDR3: CAWTIQNSYEQYF; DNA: TGTGCCTGGACGATACAGAACTCCTACGAGCAGTACTTC
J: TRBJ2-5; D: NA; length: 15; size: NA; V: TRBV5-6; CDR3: CASSFIRTNTETQYF; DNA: TGTGCCAGCAGCTTTATCCGGACTAACACAGAGACCCAGTACTTC
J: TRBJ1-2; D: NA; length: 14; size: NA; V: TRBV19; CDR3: CASSDRQTNYGYTF; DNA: TGTGCCAGTAGTGACCGACAGACTAACTATGGCTACACCTTC
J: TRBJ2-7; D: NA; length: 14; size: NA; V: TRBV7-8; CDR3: CASSLAGRSYEQYF; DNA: TGTGCCAGCAGCTTAGCGGGACGTAGCTACGAGCAGTACTTC
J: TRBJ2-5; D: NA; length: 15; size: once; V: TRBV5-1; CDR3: CASSLAASSGETQYF; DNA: TGCGCCAGCAGCTTGGCCGCGTCTTCGGGAGAGACCCAGTACTTC
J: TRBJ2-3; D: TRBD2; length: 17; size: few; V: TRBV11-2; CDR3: CASSLVAGGPDTDTQYF; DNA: TGTGCCAGCAGCTTAGTGGCGGGGGGGCCTGACACAGATACGCAGTATTTT
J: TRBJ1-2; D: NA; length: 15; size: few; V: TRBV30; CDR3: CAWSVPDRLNYGYTF; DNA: TGTGCCTGGAGTGTACCTGACAGACTAAACTATGGCTACACCTTC
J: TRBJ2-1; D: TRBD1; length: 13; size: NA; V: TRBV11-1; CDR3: CASSATGVGEQFF; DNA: TGTGCCAGCAGCGCGACAGGGGTCGGTGAGCAGTTCTTC
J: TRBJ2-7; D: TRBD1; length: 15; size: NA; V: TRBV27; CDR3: CASSLWGTGPYEQYF; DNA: TGTGCCAGCAGTTTATGGGGGACAGGCCCCTACGAGCAGTACTTC
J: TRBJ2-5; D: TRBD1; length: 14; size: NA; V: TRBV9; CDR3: CASNWGQIKETQYF; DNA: TGTGCCAGCAATTGGGGACAGATAAAAGAGACCCAGTACTTC
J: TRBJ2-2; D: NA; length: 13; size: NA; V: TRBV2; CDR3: CASSEALMKELFF; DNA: TGTGCCAGCAGTGAAGCCCTAATGAAGGAGCTGTTTTTT